This T cell receptor (beta chain) derives from a study of PD-L1 blockade in urothelial cancer. V was clipped by 4 bases and J by 4 bases; unmatched bases: 5. The CDR3 spans 15 residues. CDR1 SGDLS and CDR2 YYNGEE come from the germline V gene. Some clones are missing from TCRdb's copy, which holds only in-frame ones; the method was immunoSEQ multiplex PCR. The data show about 50,000 clones, with roughly 85% seen just once and approximately 7.6% held by the top ten. This clone was seen once. Sequences were derived from PBMCs, sampled around atezolizumab (anti-PD-L1) treatment. This receptor was taken from a man aged 55 to 70 with urothelial cancer. V usage is TRBV9 and J usage is TRBJ1-6; TRBD1 aligns across 7 bases. CDR3 bases: TGTGCCAGCAGCAGCCGGGACAGATATAATTCACCCCTCCACTTT. Amino acids: CASSSRDRYNSPLHF.